This entry lists 6 T cell receptor beta chains sequenced from one sample in a study of T-cell reconstitution after alpha-beta-depleted transplantation in children. Construction of the TCRbeta library involved unique molecular identifiers. Using its own MiXCR run on the PCR reads, TCRdb lists one record per CDR3 protein. The data show some 110,000 distinct CDR3 sequences, 10% to 13% seen once. The sample consisted of PBMCs, taken before TCRalphabeta/CD19-depleted stem cell transplant. The receptors here all came from a boy aged 2 to 10 with acute lymphoblastic leukemia, due to receive a stem cell transplant.

The chain joins TRBV29-1 to TRBJ2-1, with a tentative D call TRBD1 (5 bases). CDR1 and CDR2 (germline): SQVTM, ANQGSEA. The CDR3 extends over 16 amino acids. Trimming pared 0 bases from V and 2 bases from J, leaving 14 bases between. CDR3 in amino acids: CSVEERQNPTYNEQFF. CDR3 bases: TGCAGCGTTGAAGAAAGACAGAATCCTACCTACAATGAGCAGTTCTTC.

In this sample, this clonotype turned up many times. This sequence joins TRBV5-1 and TRBJ2-6; 10 nucleotides match TRBD1. V was clipped by 4 bases and J by 0 bases; unmatched bases: 13. The CDR3 covers 20 residues. Germline V gives CDR1 SGHRS, CDR2 YFSETQ. CDR3 amino acids: CASSNPKTGGFLSGANVLTF. For the CDR3, the DNA is TGCGCCAGCAGCAACCCCAAGACAGGGGGCTTTCTCTCTGGGGCCAACGTCCTGACTTTC.

In this sample, this clonotype turned up a few times. This rearrangement joins TRBV14 to TRBJ2-2, with D perhaps matching TRBD1 (5 bases). CDR1 and CDR2 from the germline V gene are SGHDN and FVKESK. V lost 1 base and J lost 7, with 13 bases in between. CDR3 length equals 15 residues. CDR3 sequence reads: CASSQARRGHGELFF. The CDR3 DNA follows: TGTGCCAGCAGCCAAGCTCGGAGAGGACACGGGGAGCTGTTTTTT.

The chain links TRBV5-5 to TRBJ2-1, with D perhaps being TRBD1 or TRBD2 (6 bases each). V lost 0 bases to trimming and J lost 7 bases, with 11 bases between them. In germline, CDR1 is SGHKS, CDR2 YYEKEE (reference sequence). This CDR3 spans 14 amino acids. CDR3 amino acids: CASSLEVGGNEQFF. The CDR3 nucleotides read TGTGCCAGCAGCTTGGAGGTAGGGGGGAATGAGCAGTTCTTC.

CDR3: CASSADGGVNYGYTF. DNA for the CDR3: TGCGCCAGCAGCGCGGATGGGGGAGTGAACTATGGCTACACCTTC. V gene TRBV5-1 combines with J gene TRBJ1-2; perhaps TRBD1 as D (5 bases). Germline CDR1 and CDR2: SGHRS and YFSETQ. Deletions cut 4 bases from V and 2 bases from J, with 15 bases between. This CDR3 has 15 residues.

This clonotype was seen at least ten times. This chain joins TRBV18 and TRBJ2-3; D remains ambiguous. The V and J ends lost 6 bases and 4 bases respectively, with 5 bases between them. This CDR3 spans 11 amino acids. CDR1 is KGHSH and CDR2 is LQKENI in the germline V gene. In nucleotides, the CDR3 is TGTGCCAGCTCCCGTTCAGATACGCAGTATTTT. It is translated as CASSRSDTQYF.